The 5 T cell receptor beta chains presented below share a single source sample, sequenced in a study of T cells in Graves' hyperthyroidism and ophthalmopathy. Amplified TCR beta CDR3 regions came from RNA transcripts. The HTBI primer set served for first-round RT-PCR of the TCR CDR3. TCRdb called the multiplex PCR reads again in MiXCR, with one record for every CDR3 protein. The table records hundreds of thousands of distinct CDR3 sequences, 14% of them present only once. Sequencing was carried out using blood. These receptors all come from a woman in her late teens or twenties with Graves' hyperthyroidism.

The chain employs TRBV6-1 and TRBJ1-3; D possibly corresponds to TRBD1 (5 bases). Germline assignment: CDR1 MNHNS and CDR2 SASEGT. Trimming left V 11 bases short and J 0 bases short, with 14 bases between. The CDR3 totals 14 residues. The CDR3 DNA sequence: TGTGCCGGCTTTGCAGGGAGCTCTGGAAACACCATATATTTT. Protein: CAGFAGSSGNTIYF.

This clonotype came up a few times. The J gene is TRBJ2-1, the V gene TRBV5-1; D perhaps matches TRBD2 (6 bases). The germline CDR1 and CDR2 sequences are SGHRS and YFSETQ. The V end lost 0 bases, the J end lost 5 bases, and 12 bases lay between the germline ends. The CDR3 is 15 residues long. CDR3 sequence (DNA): TGCGCCAGCAGCTTGGGACTCACTAGCAACAATGAGCAGTTCTTC. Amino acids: CASSLGLTSNNEQFF.

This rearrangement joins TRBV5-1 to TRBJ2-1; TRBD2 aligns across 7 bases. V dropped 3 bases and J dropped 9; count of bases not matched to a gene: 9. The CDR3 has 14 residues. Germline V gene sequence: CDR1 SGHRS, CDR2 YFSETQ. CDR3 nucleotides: TGCGCCAGCAGCTCGGCGGGAGCTGGGGGTGAGCAGTTCTTC. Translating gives CASSSAGAGGEQFF. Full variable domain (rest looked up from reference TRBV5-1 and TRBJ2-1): KAGVTQTPRYLIKTRGQQVTLSCSPISGHRSVSWYQQTPGQGLQFLFEYFSETQRNKGNFPGRFSGRQFSNSRSEMNVSTLELGDSALYLCASSSAGAGGEQFFGPGTRLTVL.

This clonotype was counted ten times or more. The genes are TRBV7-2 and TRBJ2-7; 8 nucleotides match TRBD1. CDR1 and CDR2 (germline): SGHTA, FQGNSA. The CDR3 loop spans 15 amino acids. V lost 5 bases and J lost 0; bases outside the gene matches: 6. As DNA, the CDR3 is TGTGCCAGCAGCCTATTGGGACAGGACTCCTACGAGCAGTACTTC. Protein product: CASSLLGQDSYEQYF.

The CDR3 region is CASSERDIRTGLRNEQFF. CDR3 in DNA: TGTGCCAGCAGTGAGCGAGACATTAGGACAGGGTTAAGGAATGAGCAGTTCTTC. The chain joins TRBV6-1 to TRBJ2-1; 8 bases line up with TRBD1. CDR1 and CDR2 from the germline V gene are MNHNS and SASEGT. The length of the CDR3 is 18 residues. With 3 bases clipped from V and 7 bases from J, the junction kept 17 bases outside the gene matches.